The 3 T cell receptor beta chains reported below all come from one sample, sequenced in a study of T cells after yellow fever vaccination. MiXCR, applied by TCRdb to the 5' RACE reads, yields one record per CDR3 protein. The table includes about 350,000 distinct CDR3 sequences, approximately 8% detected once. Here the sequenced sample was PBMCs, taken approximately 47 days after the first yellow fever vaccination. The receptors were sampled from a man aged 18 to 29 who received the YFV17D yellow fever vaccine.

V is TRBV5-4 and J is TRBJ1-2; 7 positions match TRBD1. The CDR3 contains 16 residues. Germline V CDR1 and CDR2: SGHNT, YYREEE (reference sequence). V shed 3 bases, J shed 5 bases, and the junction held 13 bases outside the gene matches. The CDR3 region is CASSSPGSGRGYGYTF. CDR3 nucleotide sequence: TGTGCCAGCAGCTCCCCCGGGTCGGGCAGGGGGTATGGCTACACCTTC.

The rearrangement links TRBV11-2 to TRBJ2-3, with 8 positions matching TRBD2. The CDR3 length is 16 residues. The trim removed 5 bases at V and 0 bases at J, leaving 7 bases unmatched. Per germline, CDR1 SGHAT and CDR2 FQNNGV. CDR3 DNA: TGTGCCAGCAGCCCAAATCGGGGGGGAAGCACAGATACGCAGTATTTT. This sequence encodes CASSPNRGGSTDTQYF.

The CDR3 protein is CASSSGTAGTEAFF. For the CDR3, the DNA is TGTGCCAGCAGCTCGGGGACAGCGGGCACTGAAGCTTTCTTT. V gene TRBV5-5 combines with J gene TRBJ1-1; 7 bases agree with TRBD1. This CDR3 region has 14 residues. Trimming cost V 3 bases and J 4 bases; bases outside gene matches: 6. Looked up from germline, CDR1 is SGHKS and CDR2 is YYEKEE (reference sequence).